Following are 24 T cell receptor beta chains from one sample sequenced in a study of blood T cells in healthy people across ages. Using a J-beta primer mix together with a sample-barcoded 5' primer, a second PCR was run for roughly 7 to 11 cycles. TCRdb independently ran MiXCR on the 5' RACE reads; one entry per CDR3 protein. The sample holds approximately 730,000 distinct CDR3 sequences, 53% seen once. Input material: blood. The receptors here all came from a man older than 75 in good health.

The chain combines TRBV29-1 with TRBJ2-5; weak D call: TRBD1 (5 bases). Germline loops: CDR1 SQVTM, CDR2 ANQGSEA. This CDR3 is built from 15 residues. The CDR3 loop is CSSKTRQTPQETQYF. Written as DNA, the CDR3 is TGCAGTTCTAAGACCAGACAGACCCCCCAAGAGACCCAGTACTTC.

V is TRBV7-2 and J is TRBJ2-3, with a weak D call TRBD2 (6 bases). The CDR3 has 17 amino acids. V was cut by 1 base and J by 0 bases, with 14 bases left in between. Germline lookup yields CDR1 SGHTA and CDR2 FQGNSA. DNA for the CDR3: TGTGCCAGCAGCTTAGTTTCCGGACTATCTAGCACAGATACGCAGTATTTT. Encoded protein: CASSLVSGLSSTDTQYF.

The chain carries TRBV4-2 and TRBJ2-5, with 8 bases that match TRBD2. Per germline, CDR1 LGHNA and CDR2 YNFKEQ. Trimming took 0 bases from V and 11 from J; bases not matched to a gene: 17. The length of the CDR3 is 17 residues. The CDR3 DNA reads TGTGCCAGCAGCCAAGAATCCGGGACTAGTGGGCACAATGAGCAGTACTTC. Encoded protein: CASSQESGTSGHNEQYF.

This clonotype was seen more than once but under ten times. This chain joins TRBV10-3 and TRBJ2-5; no firm D call. Germline-derived CDR1 and CDR2 are ENHRY and SYGVKD. V dropped 2 bases and J dropped 3 bases, with 7 bases sitting between them. This CDR3 has 13 amino acids. The CDR3 is CAISEGLKETQYF. The CDR3 DNA reads TGTGCCATCAGTGAGGGATTGAAAGAGACCCAGTACTTC.

The CDR3 DNA reads TGCAGTGCTACCGTCTCTGGGGCCAACGTCCTGACTTTC. Protein product: CSATVSGANVLTF. The V and J genes are TRBV20-1 and TRBJ2-6; D is uncertain. The CDR3 runs to 13 residues. Trimming pared 4 bases from V and 0 bases from J, leaving 4 bases between. Germline assignment: CDR1 DFQATT and CDR2 SNEGSKA (reference sequence).

The rearrangement joins TRBV10-3 to TRBJ2-1; 9 bases are a match to TRBD2. Per the germline V gene, CDR1 is ENHRY and CDR2 is SYGVKD. With V trimmed by 7 bases and J by 9 bases, 10 bases remained unmatched. The CDR3 is 14 residues long. In DNA form, the CDR3 reads TGTGCCATCAAGCCGGGACTAGCAGTGGGTGAGCAGTTCTTC. Protein: CAIKPGLAVGEQFF.

This rearrangement joins TRBV6-6 to TRBJ2-5; possibly TRBD2 for D (6 bases). The end of the DNA is better explained by TRBJ2-7, so the J call may be wrong. There are 15 residues in the CDR3. Germline V gene data show CDR1 as MNHNY and CDR2 as SVGAGI (reference sequence). The CDR3 nucleotides read TGTGCCAGCAGTTACTCTGAAGGAGGGGCTAGCGAGCAGTACTTC. This encodes CASSYSEGGASEQYF.

The table lists this clonotype with a few counts. This chain joins TRBV11-1 and TRBJ2-4, with D tentatively TRBD1 or TRBD2 (5 bases each). The V gene's germline CDR1 is SGHAT and CDR2 FQDESV (reference sequence). The CDR3 is 13 amino acids. V was trimmed by 6 bases and J by 9 bases, leaving 15 bases between them. The CDR3 region has the DNA TGTGCCAGCAGTTCCCTCAGGGAGAGCATTCAGTACTTC. It encodes CASSSLRESIQYF.

The CDR3 region has the DNA TGTGCCAGCAGTTTAGGCCCCCCCCCAGGGTTCCCCTACGAGCAGTACTTC. This codes for CASSLGPPPGFPYEQYF. The V and J genes are TRBV27 and TRBJ2-5; TRBD1 is a possible D gene (5 bases). The J call may not be correct, given that the DNA end is closer to TRBJ2-7. CDR3 length: 17 amino acids. The germline gives CDR1 MNHEY, CDR2 SMNVEV (reference sequence).

The chain links TRBV19 to TRBJ2-5, with 7 bases that match TRBD1. Germline V gene sequence: CDR1 LNHDA, CDR2 SQIVND (reference sequence). With 5 bases clipped from V and 1 base from J, the junction kept 7 bases outside the gene matches. The CDR3 is made up of 15 amino acids. CDR3 coding DNA: TGTGCCAGTAGTCCGGGACAGCGGTCCCAAGAGACCCAGTACTTC. It translates to CASSPGQRSQETQYF. The variable domain in full, with the rest retrieved from reference TRBV19 and TRBJ2-5, is DGGITQSPKYLFRKEGQNVTLSCEQNLNHDAMYWYRQDPGQGLRLIYYSQIVNDFQKGDIAEGYSVSREKKESFPLTVTSAQKNPTAFYLCASSPGQRSQETQYFGPGTRLLVL.

This clonotype was seen a handful of times. V is TRBV7-3 and J is TRBJ2-6, with 10 positions matching TRBD1. Germline lookup yields CDR1 SGHTA and CDR2 FQGTGA. The CDR3 totals 16 residues. Trimming took 5 bases from V and 7 from J; bases not matched to a gene: 8. CDR3 amino acids: CASSLGQGVGANVLTF. Written as DNA, the CDR3 is TGTGCCAGCAGCCTAGGACAGGGGGTAGGAGCCAACGTCCTGACTTTC.

This clonotype was seen only a few times. J is TRBJ2-7 and V is TRBV10-2, with 10 bases fitting TRBD1. CDR1 is WSHSY and CDR2 is SAAADI in the germline V gene. The length of the CDR3 is 14 residues. The ends lost 7 bases at V and 2 bases at J; junction bases unmatched: 5. The CDR3 loop is CASKTGGTPYEQYF. CDR3 sequence (DNA): TGCGCCAGCAAGACAGGGGGCACGCCCTACGAGCAGTACTTC.

The V gene is TRBV2, the J gene TRBJ2-4, with D unresolved. TRBJ2-7 matches the DNA end more closely, so the J call is doubtful. Germline-derived CDR1 and CDR2 are SNHLY and FYNNEI. The CDR3 length is 15 residues. The CDR3 DNA is TGTGCCAGCTCCCGCGGAAGGGCAGCCCTCTACGAGCAGTACTTC. It is translated as CASSRGRAALYEQYF.

The chain recombines TRBV5-1 with TRBJ2-3; 10 bases align to TRBD2. After removal of 5 bases from V and 2 bases from J, the junction contained 11 bases not matched to a gene. The CDR3 runs to 17 residues. Germline loops: CDR1 SGHRS, CDR2 YFSETQ. DNA of the CDR3: TGCGCCAGCAGTCCTGAGGGTCTAGCGGGAGTCACAGATACGCAGTATTTT. Protein: CASSPEGLAGVTDTQYF.

V usage is TRBV21-1 and J usage is TRBJ2-5; TRBD1, the D gene given by the table, was not confirmed from the DNA. TRBV21-1 is a recognized pseudogene. This CDR3 contains 14 residues. CDR3 in DNA: TGTGCCAGCAACCAGGGACAGGGGACAGAGACCCAGTACTTC. It yields the protein CASNQGQGTETQYF.

This clonotype was seen repeatedly, ten times or more. V and J are TRBV12-3 or TRBV12-4 and TRBJ1-5; 7 bases agree with TRBD1. The CDR3 extends over 14 amino acids. After removal of 6 bases from V and 9 bases from J, the junction contained 11 bases not matched to a gene. The CDR3 sequence: CASSSTGSLAPQHF. The DNA of the CDR3 is TGTGCCAGCAGCTCGACAGGGTCGCTTGCGCCCCAGCATTTT.

The chain joins TRBV20-1 to TRBJ1-2, with D possibly being TRBD1 (6 bases). Germline V lookup: CDR1 DFQATT, CDR2 SNEGSKA (reference sequence). V lost 3 bases to trimming and J lost 2 bases, with 16 bases between them. This CDR3 spans 15 amino acids. The CDR3: CSARRGGGENYGYTF. DNA for the CDR3: TGCAGTGCTAGGCGTGGGGGGGGCGAAAACTATGGCTACACCTTC.

This clonotype was detected only a few times. The genes are TRBV4-2 and TRBJ2-3; tentative D call: TRBD2 (5 bases). The CDR3 has 13 residues. From germline, CDR1 is LGHNA and CDR2 YNFKEQ. Trimming stripped 4 bases from V and 14 bases from J, with 19 bases between. The chain's CDR3 is CASSPTSGEYAYF. The CDR3 bases are TGTGCCAGCAGCCCAACTTCCGGGGAATACGCGTATTTT.

The V gene is TRBV11-2, the J gene TRBJ2-7; 8 nucleotides line up with TRBD1. V gave up 4 bases and J gave up 5 bases; unmatched junction bases: 10. The V gene's germline CDR1 is SGHAT and CDR2 FQNNGV. The CDR3 spans 15 residues. The CDR3 region has the DNA TGTGCCAGCAGCTCACTCAGGGGGCGCGAGAACGAGCAGTACTTC. Protein product: CASSSLRGRENEQYF.

The chain is built from TRBV28 and TRBJ2-2; TRBD2 is a possible D gene (5 bases). Trimming left V 5 bases short and J 7 bases short, with 17 bases between. CDR1 is MDHEN, CDR2 SYDVKM, per germline. The CDR3 length is 15 residues. The CDR3 DNA reads as TGTGCCAGCAGTATAGCGTTCACAAATGTCGGGGAGCTGTTTTTT. This encodes CASSIAFTNVGELFF.

This clonotype showed up many times. The chain links TRBV12-3 or TRBV12-4 to TRBJ2-1; possibly TRBD1 for D (6 bases). Trimming pared 5 bases from V and 1 base from J, leaving 9 bases between. The CDR3 is made up of 14 amino acids. The CDR3, as DNA: TGTGCCAGCAGTACAGGGTCGTCCTACAATGAGCAGTTCTTC. Its protein product is CASSTGSSYNEQFF.

This clonotype was detected ten times or more. The J gene is TRBJ2-2, the V gene TRBV29-1; D gene uncertain. CDR1 and CDR2 from the germline V gene are SQVTM and ANQGSEA. This CDR3 comprises 14 residues. V lost 6 bases and J 6 bases, leaving 17 bases between the germline ends. CDR3 amino acids: CSVSWADESGELFF. In nucleotides, the CDR3 is TGCAGCGTCAGTTGGGCCGACGAATCCGGGGAGCTGTTTTTT.

This clonotype was recorded a few times. The rearrangement links TRBV29-1 to TRBJ1-2; 8 bases line up with TRBD1. CDR1 is SQVTM and CDR2 is ANQGSEA in the germline V gene. The trim removed 7 bases at V and 4 bases at J, leaving 11 bases unmatched. This CDR3 contains 14 residues. CDR3 in DNA: TGCAGCGCTGGACCGCAGGGGGCTGGCTATGGCTACACCTTC. It is translated as CSAGPQGAGYGYTF.

Regarding this clonotype: One end of the junction does not line up with germline, which may come from a read error. J is TRBJ2-7 and V is TRBV27, with 7 nucleotides matching TRBD1. The CDR3 is made up of 14 amino acids. The germline gives CDR1 MNHEY, CDR2 SMNVEV (reference sequence). CDR3 protein: CASSPRGQSYERYF. The CDR3 DNA follows: TGTGCCAGCAGTCCCCGGGGACAGTCCTACGAGCGGTACTTC.